The TCR beta chain under discussion was sequenced for a study of blood T cells in healthy people across ages. The second PCR ran roughly 6 to 11 cycles with a sample-barcoded 5' primer and J-beta primers. TCRdb reanalysed the 5' RACE reads using MiXCR and keeps one entry per CDR3 protein. Of over 750,000 distinct CDR3 sequences in the sample, 20% to 25% were seen once. In this sample, this clonotype turned up a few times. One end of the junction fails to match germline, which may point to a read error. The germline gives CDR1 PRHDT, CDR2 FYEKMQ (reference sequence). CDR3 size: 15 residues. The sample was also reused in another study, on T cells of mothers and their children. That study reports: The study sampled a few healthy Caucasian mothers and their six children.

The chain combines TRBV13 with TRBJ2-2; D possibly corresponds to TRBD2 (5 bases). Sequences were obtained from blood. This clonotype was sampled from a boy younger than 18 in good health. In DNA, the CDR3 is TGTGCCAGCAGCTTAGAGGGCACTAACACCGGGGAACTGTTTTTT. Translated: CASSLEGTNTGELFF.